Presented here are 27 T cell receptor gamma chains from one specimen sequenced in a study of gamma delta lymphoproliferative disorders and STAT genes. Genomic DNA from isolated PBMCs served as the sequencing template. TCRdb fed the multiplex PCR reads into CATT to redo clone calling. In the table there are over 550 gamma-chain clones, about 9.2% of which are singletons. Material: blood. The receptors derive from a human donor in good health.

In its sample, this clone ranks as large. This chain joins TRGV8 and TRGJ1 or TRGJ2. The J gene was missing in TCRdb and was found by matching the end of the DNA to germline. V dropped 2 bases and J dropped 2; count of bases not matched to a gene: 3. This CDR3 region has 13 residues. CDR1 and CDR2 (germline): VENAVY, YDSYNSRV. The CDR3 DNA is TGTGCCACCTGGGATAAGGATTATTATAAGAAACTCTTT. This encodes CATWDKDYYKKLF.

In its sample, this clone ranks as medium-sized (0.01 to 0.1%). The CDR3 region is CALWVGGYKKLF. In nucleotides, the CDR3 is TGTGCCTTGTGGGTGGGTGGTTATAAGAAACTCTTT. V and J are TRGV9 and TRGJ1 or TRGJ2. TCRdb carries no J gene annotation; the J gene was assigned here by matching the DNA with germline. The germline V gene has CDR1 GITISATS and CDR2 ISYDGTV (reference sequence). Trimming took 5 bases from V and 6 from J; bases not matched to a gene: 7. The CDR3 length is 12 residues.

A note on this clone: The DNA is left out, because the CDR3 cannot be placed on it with certainty; the CDR3 is given as TCRdb lists it. The V gene is listed as TRGV4; no J gene was called. The CDR3 is made up of 19 amino acids, end residues included. Germline values: CDR1 EGSTGY, CDR2 YDSYTSSV. CDR3: CATWDVGIIRNSLAVEQHF.

This clone is labeled medium-sized. This rearrangement joins TRGV9 to TRGJ1 or TRGJ2. TCRdb records no J gene; here it was assigned by comparing the DNA to germline. The CDR3 covers 14 residues. In germline, CDR1 is GITISATS, CDR2 ISYDGTV (reference sequence). V was pared by 12 bases and J by 1 base, with 15 bases of the junction left unmatched. As DNA, the CDR3 is TGTGCCCTTCCAAATTCCAAAAATTATTATAAGAAACTCTTT. Translation gives CALPNSKNYYKKLF.

Sample share makes this clone large. The rearrangement uses TRGV4 and TRGJ1 or TRGJ2. The J gene, not given by TCRdb, was assigned here from a germline match of the nucleotide sequence. Per germline, CDR1 EGSTGY and CDR2 YDSYTSSV. The trim removed 2 bases at V and 5 bases at J, leaving 12 bases unmatched. The CDR3 runs to 15 residues. The CDR3 is CATWDAVMWDYKKLF. CDR3 in DNA: TGTGCCACCTGGGATGCTGTTATGTGGGATTATAAGAAACTCTTT.

In its sample, this clone is medium-sized (0.01 to 0.1%). The chain employs TRGV4 and TRGJ1 or TRGJ2. Germline matching of the DNA provided the J gene here, since TCRdb leaves it blank. The CDR3 spans 15 residues. The junction had 7 bases not matched to a gene; V was cut back by 2 bases and J by 0 bases. Germline loops: CDR1 EGSTGY, CDR2 YDSYTSSV. The CDR3 region is CATWDVRSNYYKKLF. CDR3 in DNA: TGTGCCACCTGGGATGTAAGATCGAATTATTATAAGAAACTCTTT.

Of note for this clone: The DNA is left out, because the CDR3 cannot be placed on it with certainty; the CDR3 is given as TCRdb lists it. No J gene was called, and the V gene is TRGV10. TRGV10 is recorded as an ORF, its role being uncertain. The CDR3 has 22 residues if both end residues are counted. The CDR3 loop reads CAAWDIWNRIIIRNSLAVEQHF.

As concerns this clone: A read error may explain this, as a much larger clone is one base away. Other DNA sequences in this specimen translate into the identical CDR3. The chain uses TRGV4 and TRGJ1 or TRGJ2. Matching the DNA to germline supplied the J gene, which TCRdb does not give. The junction had 3 bases not matched to a gene; V was cut back by 2 bases and J by 8 bases. Germline V lookup: CDR1 EGSTGY, CDR2 YDSYTSSV. This CDR3 is 11 amino acids long. CDR3 coding DNA: TGTGCCACCTGGGATGCACATAAGAAACTCTTT. Encoded protein: CATWDAHKKLF.

This clone is medium-sized within its sample. The chain recombines TRGV9 with TRGJ1 or TRGJ2. TCRdb gives no J gene; it was assigned here by matching the DNA to germline. Germline V lookup: CDR1 GITISATS, CDR2 ISYDGTV (reference sequence). After removal of 2 bases from V and 3 bases from J, the junction contained 10 bases not matched to a gene. The length of the CDR3 is 15 residues. The CDR3: CALWEEHFPYYKKLF. DNA of the CDR3: TGTGCCTTGTGGGAGGAACACTTTCCTTATTATAAGAAACTCTTT.

This clone is categorized as large (0.1 to 1%). The chain is built from TRGV2 and TRGJP2. No J gene is reported in TCRdb; it was inferred here by comparing the DNA with germline. The CDR3 extends over 16 amino acids. Germline CDR1 EGSNGY, CDR2 YDSYNSKV. The V segment lost 2 bases and the J segment 3 bases; nucleotides outside the gene matches: 9. The CDR3 nucleotides are TGTGCCACCTGGGACGATAGGGTTGGTAGTGATTGGATCAAGACGTTT. It codes for CATWDDRVGSDWIKTF.

This clone is judged large. The chain combines TRGV10 with TRGJP1. Assignment of the J gene here rests on matching the DNA to germline, because TCRdb gives none. TRGV10 is identified as an open reading frame with a role that is uncertain. V dropped 8 bases and J dropped 0; count of bases not matched to a gene: 4. The CDR3 totals 14 residues. The CDR3 DNA reads TGTGCTGCGTGGGGATATACCACTGGTTGGTTCAAGATATTT. Translation: CAAWGYTTGWFKIF.

This clone rates as medium-sized. The chain links TRGV2 to TRGJ1 or TRGJ2. TCRdb carries no J gene annotation; the J gene was assigned here by matching the DNA with germline. CDR3 size: 15 residues. The germline CDR1 and CDR2 sequences are EGSNGY and YDSYNSKV. V lost 0 bases to trimming and J lost 6 bases; unmatched junction nucleotides: 11. The CDR3 protein is CATWDGEGWGYKKLF. The CDR3 DNA follows: TGTGCCACCTGGGACGGGGAGGGTTGGGGTTATAAGAAACTCTTT.

By frequency in the sample, this clone is large. The gene calls are TRGV11 and TRGJ1 or TRGJ2. The J gene, absent from TCRdb, was called here by matching the DNA to germline. TRGV11 is noted as an ORF with a role that remains uncertain. This CDR3 has 13 residues. Trimming cost V 0 bases and J 11 bases; bases outside gene matches: 7. In DNA form, the CDR3 reads TGTGCCTGCTGGATTAGGCACGTGATAGAGAAACTCTTT. Translated: CACWIRHVIEKLF.

By frequency in the sample, this clone is large. The chain combines TRGV4 with TRGJ1 or TRGJ2. TCRdb leaves out the J gene; it was filled in here by matching the DNA to germline. Germline V gene lookup returns CDR1 EGSTGY and CDR2 YDSYTSSV. CDR3 length equals 10 residues. J lost 11 bases, V lost 3 bases, and 4 bases had no gene match. CDR3 nucleotides: TGTGCCACCTGGGATCTGGAGAAACTCTTT. It specifies CATWDLEKLF.

By share of the sample, this clone is large. The chain uses TRGV11 and TRGJ1 or TRGJ2. The J gene was missing in TCRdb and was found by matching the end of the DNA to germline. TRGV11 is classed as an ORF, of uncertain function. This CDR3 spans 15 amino acids. J gave up 4 bases and V 2 bases, and 8 bases lay outside the gene matches. Written as DNA, the CDR3 is TGTGCCTGCTGGATTAGGCGTCCTCGGTATTATAAGAAACTCTTT. It specifies CACWIRRPRYYKKLF.

This clone qualifies as medium-sized. The chain uses TRGV9 and TRGJ1 or TRGJ2. The J gene, left out of TCRdb, was set here by checking the DNA against germline. V trimming: 12 bases; J trimming: 8 bases; junction bases outside the gene matches: 10. The CDR3 sequence is 10 residues long. Germline V gene data show CDR1 as GITISATS and CDR2 as ISYDGTV (reference sequence). In DNA form, the CDR3 reads TGTGCCGCGCGCCGACATAAGAAACTCTTT. This translates into CAARRHKKLF.

This clone is labeled as medium-sized. The rearrangement links TRGV8 to TRGJ1 or TRGJ2. TCRdb offers no J gene call, so here the DNA was matched to germline to obtain one. The germline gives CDR1 VENAVY, CDR2 YDSYNSRV. With 5 bases clipped from V and 1 base from J, the junction kept 5 bases outside the gene matches. The CDR3 consists of 13 residues. This chain's CDR3 is CATWVDNYYKKLF. The CDR3, as DNA: TGTGCCACCTGGGTTGATAATTATTATAAGAAACTCTTT.

A few counts support this clone. This likely stems from a read error, as it lies one base from a far larger clone. Other DNA sequences in this specimen translate into the identical CDR3. The chain recombines TRGV2 with TRGJ1 or TRGJ2. TCRdb carries no J gene annotation; the J gene was assigned here by matching the DNA with germline. Germline lookup yields CDR1 EGSNGY and CDR2 YDSYNSKV. With 3 bases clipped from V and 9 bases from J, the junction kept 20 bases outside the gene matches. CDR3 size: 16 residues. The CDR3 DNA follows: TGTGCCACCTGGGACCGTGTAGGTAAACCTGGGGGTAAGAAACTCTTT. Its protein product is CATWDRVGKPGGKKLF.

By frequency in the sample, this clone is medium-sized. The chain recombines TRGV9 with TRGJ1 or TRGJ2. Here the J gene was assigned by germline matching of the DNA, as TCRdb has none. This CDR3 is 15 amino acids long. Trimming removed 0 bases from V and 0 bases from J; junction bases left unmatched: 5. The germline V gene encodes CDR1 GITISATS and CDR2 ISYDGTV (reference sequence). CDR3 region: CALWEVGLNYYKKLF. In DNA form, the CDR3 reads TGTGCCTTGTGGGAGGTGGGTTTGAATTATTATAAGAAACTCTTT.

This clone was found a few times. The gene calls are TRGV8 and TRGJ1 or TRGJ2. The J gene, not given by TCRdb, was assigned here from a germline match of the nucleotide sequence. From germline, CDR1 is VENAVY and CDR2 YDSYNSRV. Trimming at V came to 5 bases and at J to 4 bases, leaving 11 bases not matched to a gene. The CDR3 runs to 14 residues. The CDR3 region is CATWARGEYYKKLF. Here the CDR3 DNA reads TGTGCCACCTGGGCCCGGGGGGAATATTATAAGAAACTCTTT.

This clone is categorized as medium-sized. The chain combines TRGV3 with TRGJ1 or TRGJ2. The J gene is not listed in TCRdb, so it was assigned here from a DNA match to germline. Unmatched junction bases numbered 7, after V lost 0 bases and J lost 2 bases. Germline CDR1 and CDR2: VTNTFY and YDVSTARD (reference sequence). CDR3 length equals 15 residues. The CDR3 protein is CATWDRPGDYYKKLF. The CDR3 DNA is TGTGCCACCTGGGACAGGCCGGGCGATTATTATAAGAAACTCTTT.

This clone is large within its sample. J is TRGJP1 and V is TRGV11. Matching the DNA to germline supplied the J gene, which TCRdb does not give. TRGV11 is sorted into the ORF group, with uncertain function. V was clipped by 7 bases and J by 12 bases; unmatched bases: 11. This CDR3 contains 13 residues. CDR3 amino acids: CACWIPKVGFKIF. DNA for the CDR3: TGTGCCTGCTGGATACCTAAAGTAGGGTTCAAGATATTT.

Sample share makes this clone medium-sized (0.01 to 0.1%). The chain employs TRGV8 and TRGJ1 or TRGJ2. TCRdb offers no J gene call, so here the DNA was matched to germline to obtain one. The CDR3 is 13 amino acids. J lost 7 bases, V lost 3 bases, and 9 bases had no gene match. The V gene's germline CDR1 is VENAVY and CDR2 YDSYNSRV. This CDR3 is CATWDRLGYKKLF. CDR3 DNA sequence: TGTGCCACCTGGGATCGTCTAGGGTATAAGAAACTCTTT.

This clone is medium-sized. The chain couples TRGV10 to TRGJ1 or TRGJ2. TCRdb records no J gene; here it was assigned by comparing the DNA to germline. TRGV10 is an open reading frame whose function is uncertain. Unmatched junction bases numbered 18, after V lost 8 bases and J lost 4 bases. This CDR3 has 16 amino acids. For the CDR3, the DNA is TGTGCTGCGTGGGATTATATTGGGGATTCGTATTATAAGAAACTCTTT. Translating it yields CAAWDYIGDSYYKKLF.

This clone is classed as large (0.1 to 1%). The rearrangement uses TRGV10 and TRGJP1. TCRdb does not report a J gene; here it was assigned by matching the DNA to germline references. TRGV10 is annotated as an ORF whose role is uncertain. V was pared by 8 bases and J by 2 bases, with 12 bases of the junction left unmatched. There are 16 residues in the CDR3. Written as DNA, the CDR3 is TGTGCTGCGTGGAATACCAGATACACCACTGGTTGGTTCAAGATATTT. Amino acid sequence: CAAWNTRYTTGWFKIF.

By sample share, this clone is medium-sized. J is TRGJ1 or TRGJ2 and V is TRGV9. TCRdb carries no J gene annotation; the J gene was assigned here by matching the DNA with germline. The CDR3 runs to 13 residues. Trimming at V came to 0 bases and at J to 7 bases, leaving 6 bases not matched to a gene. From germline, CDR1 is GITISATS and CDR2 ISYDGTV (reference sequence). The CDR3 nucleotides read TGTGCCTTGTGGGAGGTGTCCTTCTATAAGAAACTCTTT. Its translation is CALWEVSFYKKLF.

Relative to its sample, this clone is medium-sized. The chain is built from TRGV2 and TRGJP2. No J gene is reported in TCRdb; it was inferred here by comparing the DNA with germline. Germline CDR1 is EGSNGY and CDR2 is YDSYNSKV. The trim removed 1 base at V and 11 bases at J, leaving 7 bases unmatched. This CDR3 region has 13 residues. CDR3 protein: CATWDGMVWIKTF. The CDR3 coding sequence is TGTGCCACCTGGGACGGTATGGTATGGATCAAGACGTTT.